This TCR beta chain was identified in a study of OX40 agonist ivuxolimab in advanced cancers. Repertoires were generated with immunoSEQ multiplex PCR, while TCRdb's copy carries only in-frame clones and drops some. The sample includes around 70,000 clones, around 90% of them seen just once. The ends lost 6 bases at V and 4 bases at J; junction bases unmatched: 4. Germline-derived CDR1 and CDR2 are LGHNT and FRNRAP. CDR3 size: 13 residues. Specimen: CD4+ or CD8+ T cells sorted from blood, collected in a trial of the OX40 agonist ivuxolimab. J is TRBJ2-5 and V is TRBV12-5, with TRBD1 matching over 8 bases. The TCR originated in an adult with an advanced solid tumor such as melanoma, head and neck, liver or kidney cancer. As DNA, the CDR3 is TGTGCTAGTGGCTCCGGACAGGGAGAGACCCAGTACTTC. This encodes CASGSGQGETQYF.